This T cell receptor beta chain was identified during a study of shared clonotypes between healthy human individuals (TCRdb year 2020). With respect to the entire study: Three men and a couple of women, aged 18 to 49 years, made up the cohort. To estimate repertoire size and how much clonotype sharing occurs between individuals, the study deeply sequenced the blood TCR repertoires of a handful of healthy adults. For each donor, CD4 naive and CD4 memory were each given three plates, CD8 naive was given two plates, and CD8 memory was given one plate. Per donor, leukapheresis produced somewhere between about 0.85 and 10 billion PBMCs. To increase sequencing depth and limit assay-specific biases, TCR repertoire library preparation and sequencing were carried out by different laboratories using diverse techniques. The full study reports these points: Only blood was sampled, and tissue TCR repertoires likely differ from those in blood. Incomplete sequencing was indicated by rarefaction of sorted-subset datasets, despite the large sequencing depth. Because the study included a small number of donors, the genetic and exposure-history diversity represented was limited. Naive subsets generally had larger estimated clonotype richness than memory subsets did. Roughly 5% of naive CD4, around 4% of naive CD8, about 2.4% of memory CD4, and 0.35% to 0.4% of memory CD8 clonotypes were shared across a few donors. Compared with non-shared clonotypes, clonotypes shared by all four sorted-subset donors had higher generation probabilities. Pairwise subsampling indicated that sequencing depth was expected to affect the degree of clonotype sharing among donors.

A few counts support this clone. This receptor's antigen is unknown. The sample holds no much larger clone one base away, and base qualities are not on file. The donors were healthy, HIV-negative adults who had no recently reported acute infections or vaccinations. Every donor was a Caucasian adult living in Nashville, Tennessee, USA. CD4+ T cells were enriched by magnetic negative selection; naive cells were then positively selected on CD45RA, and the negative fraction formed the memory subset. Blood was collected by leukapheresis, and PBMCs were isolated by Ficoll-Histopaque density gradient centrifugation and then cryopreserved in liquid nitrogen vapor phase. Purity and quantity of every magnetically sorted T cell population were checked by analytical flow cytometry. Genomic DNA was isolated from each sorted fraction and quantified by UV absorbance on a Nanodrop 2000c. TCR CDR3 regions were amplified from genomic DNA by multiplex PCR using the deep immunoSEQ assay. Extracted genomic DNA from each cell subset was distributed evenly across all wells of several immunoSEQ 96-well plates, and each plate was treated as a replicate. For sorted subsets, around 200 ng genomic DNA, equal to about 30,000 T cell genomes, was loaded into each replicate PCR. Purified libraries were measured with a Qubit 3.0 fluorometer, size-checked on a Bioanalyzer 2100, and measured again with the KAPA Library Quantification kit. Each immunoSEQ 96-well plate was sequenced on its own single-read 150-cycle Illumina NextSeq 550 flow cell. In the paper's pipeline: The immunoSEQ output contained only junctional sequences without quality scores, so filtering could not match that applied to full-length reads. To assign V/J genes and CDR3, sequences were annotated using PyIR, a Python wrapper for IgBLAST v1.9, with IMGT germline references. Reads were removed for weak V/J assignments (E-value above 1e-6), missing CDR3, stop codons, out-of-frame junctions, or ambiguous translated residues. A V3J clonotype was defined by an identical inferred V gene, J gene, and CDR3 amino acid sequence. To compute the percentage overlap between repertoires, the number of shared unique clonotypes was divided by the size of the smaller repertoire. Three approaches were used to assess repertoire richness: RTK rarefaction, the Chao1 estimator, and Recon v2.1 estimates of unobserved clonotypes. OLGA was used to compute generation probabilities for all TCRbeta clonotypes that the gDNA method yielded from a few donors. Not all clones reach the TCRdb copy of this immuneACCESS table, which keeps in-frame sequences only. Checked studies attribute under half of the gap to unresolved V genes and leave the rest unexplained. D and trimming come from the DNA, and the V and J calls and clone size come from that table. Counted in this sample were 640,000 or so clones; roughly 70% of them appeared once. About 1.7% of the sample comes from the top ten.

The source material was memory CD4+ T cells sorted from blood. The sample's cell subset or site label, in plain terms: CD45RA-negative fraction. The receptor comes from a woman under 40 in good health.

DNA sequence: TGTGTCGTGACTAGCGGTCAGAACCCCTACGAGCAGTACTTC. Its protein is CVVTSGQNPYEQYF. The V gene is TRBV28 and the J gene is TRBJ2-7; TRBD2 matches 9 bases in the middle. The CDR3 numbers 14 residues from cysteine through phenylalanine. Just CDR3 DNA is preserved here, 42 bases in frame from base 1. Taken from the germline V gene, the CDR1 and CDR2 loops are MDHEN and SYDVKM.